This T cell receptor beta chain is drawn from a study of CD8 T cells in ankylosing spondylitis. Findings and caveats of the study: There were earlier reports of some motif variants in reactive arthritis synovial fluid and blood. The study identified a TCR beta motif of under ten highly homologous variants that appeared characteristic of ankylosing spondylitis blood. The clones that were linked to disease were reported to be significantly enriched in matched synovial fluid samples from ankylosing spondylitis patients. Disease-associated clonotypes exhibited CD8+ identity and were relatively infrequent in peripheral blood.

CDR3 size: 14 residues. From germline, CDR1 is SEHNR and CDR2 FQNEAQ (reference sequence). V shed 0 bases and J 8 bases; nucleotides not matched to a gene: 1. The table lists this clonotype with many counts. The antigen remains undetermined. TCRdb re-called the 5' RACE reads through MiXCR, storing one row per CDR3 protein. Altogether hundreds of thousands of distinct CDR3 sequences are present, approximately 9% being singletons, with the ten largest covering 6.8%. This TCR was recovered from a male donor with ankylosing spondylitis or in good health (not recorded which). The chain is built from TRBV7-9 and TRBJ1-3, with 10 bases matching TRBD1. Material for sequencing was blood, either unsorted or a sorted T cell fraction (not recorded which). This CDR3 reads CASSLAGTGDTIYF. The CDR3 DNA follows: TGTGCCAGCAGCTTAGCCGGGACAGGGGACACCATATATTTT.